This TCR beta chain was identified during a study of tumor-infiltrating lymphocytes in primary liver carcinoma. Of note for this clonotype: What it recognizes is unknown.

Study-level findings and limits: The 250 largest clones made up significantly more of tumor than blood repertoires (p = 0.039).

Total RNA amounting to roughly 450 ng was the source from which TCR beta cDNA was made with a constant-region primer. Modified slightly, ARM-PCR produced TCR beta libraries over three nested multiplex PCR rounds. TCRdb redid the calling of the multiplex PCR reads with MiXCR, one entry per CDR3 protein. The sample has approximately 80,000 distinct CDR3 sequences, about 75% seen once. From unsorted bulk tissue weighing 20-30 mg, DNA and RNA were co-extracted. Patients in the cohort were treatment-naive and living with chronic HBV infection. The TCR sequence derives from a man aged 40-49 years with primary liver carcinoma and hepatitis B virus infection. Input material: tumor-adjacent normal liver tissue.

The CDR3 DNA reads TGTGCCAGCAGCTTATCCCCGGGGATTGCCTACGAGCAGTACTTC. It codes for CASSLSPGIAYEQYF. The chain uses TRBV11-2 and TRBJ2-7; D possibly corresponds to TRBD2 (5 bases). Germline V gene sequence: CDR1 SGHAT, CDR2 FQNNGV. The CDR3 sequence is 15 residues long. The V end was cut by 2 bases, the J end by 2 bases, with 13 bases between.